This TCR beta chain was profiled in a study of neurological immune-mediated disorders. Time point meaning: longitudinal time-point 2. This CDR3 is 17 amino acids long. The trim removed 3 bases at V and 4 bases at J, leaving 12 bases unmatched. From germline, CDR1 is LNHNV and CDR2 YYDKDF (reference sequence). The making of cDNA relied on 5'RACE with 10-nucleotide random UMIs. The yield of each sequencing run was over 170 million TCR-beta sequences from 15-18 subjects. Each CDR3 protein is one row after TCRdb ran MiXCR on the 5' RACE reads. The sample includes some 87,000 distinct CDR3 sequences, about 13% of them seen just once.

The sequenced sample was PBMCs. The rearrangement joins TRBV15 to TRBJ1-1; 9 bases match TRBD1. The receptor comes from a female donor with HTLV-1-associated myelopathy (HAM/TSP). The CDR3 DNA reads as TGTGCCACCAGCAGTCGCACAGGGGGCGCGGGTGGCACTGAAGCTTTCTTT. Translated, it gives CATSSRTGGAGGTEAFF.